Listed below are T cell receptor beta chains from one sample, sequenced in a study of CD8 T cells in ankylosing spondylitis. TCRdb re-called the 5' RACE reads through MiXCR, storing one row per CDR3 protein. This table has 250,000 to 300,000 distinct CDR3 sequences, 15% to 20% appearing once. Sequenced: blood, either unsorted or a sorted T cell fraction (not recorded which). These receptors came from a male donor with ankylosing spondylitis or in good health (not recorded which). The CDR3 runs from the conserved cysteine through the conserved F or W. The D gene is left open where the match is weak. Not all rows give a size; the values are once, few, many and, for expanded clones, a class.

CDR3nt,CDR3aa,v_gene,j_gene,d_gene,abundance
TGTGCCAGCAGTGATGGGGAGGCAATAGCCAAAAACATTCAGTACTTC,CASSDGEAIAKNIQYF,TRBV6-1,TRBJ2-4,NA,NA
TGTGCCAGCAGCTTTGAAGCGGACTACGAGCAGTACTTC,CASSFEADYEQYF,TRBV11-2,TRBJ2-7,NA,few
TGTGCCAGCAGCTTGGCCCTTAGCGGGGCCTACGAGCAGTACTTC,CASSLALSGAYEQYF,TRBV5-5,TRBJ2-7,TRBD2,NA
TGCAGCGGTACAGGGACGAACACCGGGGAGCTGTTTTTT,CSGTGTNTGELFF,TRBV29-1,TRBJ2-2,NA,few
TGCAGTTTCCAAGACCGGGACATTGCAACTAATGAAAAACTGTTTTTT,CSFQDRDIATNEKLFF,TRBV20-1,TRBJ1-4,NA,NA
TGTGCCAGCAGCGTTGACCACACAGATACGCAGTATTTT,CASSVDHTDTQYF,TRBV9,TRBJ2-3,NA,few
TGCAGCGTTCTTTCTTTAGCGGGATCCGCCGTCCAAGAGACCCAGTACTTC,CSVLSLAGSAVQETQYF,TRBV29-1,TRBJ2-5,TRBD2,NA
TGTGCCAGCAGCCCCGATCCACAGGCTCCATACGCCTACAATGAGCAGTTCTTC,CASSPDPQAPYAYNEQFF,TRBV3-1,TRBJ2-1,NA,many
TGTGCCACCAGTGCGAGTTCCGCCAAGGACAATGAGCAGTTCTTC,CATSASSAKDNEQFF,TRBV24-1,TRBJ2-1,NA,NA
TGTGCCAGCAGCCAAGATTCCAGGAGATCGGGACTCCTAAACACCGGGGAGCTGTTTTTT,CASSQDSRRSGLLNTGELFF,TRBV14,TRBJ2-2,NA,NA
TGTGCCAGCACCTCCGGTCCGGGAGCCTACTACGAGCAGTACTTC,CASTSGPGAYYEQYF,TRBV2,TRBJ2-7,NA,NA
TGTGCCAGCAGCTTCCTTGTTGTGGGGGGTGAAGACGAGCAGTACTTC,CASSFLVVGGEDEQYF,TRBV7-2,TRBJ2-7,NA,NA
TGTGCCAGCAGCGTAGATAGCGGGGATTACTACGAGCAGTACTTC,CASSVDSGDYYEQYF,TRBV9,TRBJ2-7,TRBD2,few
TGTGCCAGCAGCCAACCGGGACAGGGGGCCCACGAGCAGTACTTC,CASSQPGQGAHEQYF,TRBV4-2,TRBJ2-7,TRBD1,few
TGTGCCAGCAGCCAAGAAGAGCGGGATACGCAGTATTTT,CASSQEERDTQYF,TRBV14,TRBJ2-3,NA,few
TGTGCCAGCAGCTTAGTCTCAGGAACCTCTGGAAACACCATATATTTT,CASSLVSGTSGNTIYF,TRBV7-9,TRBJ1-3,NA,NA
TGCAGTGCTAGAGAGTGGGGGCGGGGACTGAACACTGAAGCTTTCTTT,CSAREWGRGLNTEAFF,TRBV20-1,TRBJ1-1,NA,many
TGTGCCAGCAGTGAGTCTAAGCGAACCAACAATGAGCAGTTCTTC,CASSESKRTNNEQFF,TRBV6-1,TRBJ2-1,NA,NA
TGTGCCAGCAGAGGGCAGCGGGAGTGTTGTGGGGAGCTGTTTTTT,CASRGQRECCGELFF,TRBV21-1,TRBJ2-2,NA,NA
TGCAGCGTTGAAGATTTTGGTCAGGGAGGGTTGAATGAGCAGTTCTTC,CSVEDFGQGGLNEQFF,TRBV29-1,TRBJ2-1,TRBD2,many
TGTGCCAGCAGCTTCGCAGGACAGGGTGAAGCTTTCTTT,CASSFAGQGEAFF,TRBV7-9,TRBJ1-1,TRBD1,few
TGTGCCAGCAGTTTCCCATCCTTGCTAGCGGGAGGCTCAGATACGCAGTATTTT,CASSFPSLLAGGSDTQYF,TRBV28,TRBJ2-3,TRBD2,few
TGCGCCAGCAGCCCCTACGGGGGCCCGGGGGGCGATCATAGCAATCAGCCCCAGCATTTT,CASSPYGGPGGDHSNQPQHF,TRBV4-1,TRBJ1-5,NA,NA
TGTGCCATACATAGCGGGAGGGCCTCCACAGATACGCAGTATTTT,CAIHSGRASTDTQYF,TRBV12-3/TRBV12-4,TRBJ2-3,TRBD2,NA
TGCAGCGTTGACCCAGGGGGGTCCCTCTCCTACAATGAGCAGTTCTTC,CSVDPGGSLSYNEQFF,TRBV29-1,TRBJ2-1,NA,NA
TGCGCCAGCAGCCGAAAGCCTAGCGGGAGGACCTTAGCCAAAAACATTCAGTACTTC,CASSRKPSGRTLAKNIQYF,TRBV5-1,TRBJ2-4,TRBD2,NA
TGCAGCGTTGAAGATCCCCGGAAGGCCCGGGACGGGGCCAACGTCCTGACTTTC,CSVEDPRKARDGANVLTF,TRBV29-1,TRBJ2-6,NA,NA
TGTGCCAGCAGCTTTTCTGGGGACGAGCAGTACTTC,CASSFSGDEQYF,TRBV7-6,TRBJ2-7,NA,NA
TGCGCCAGCAGCCAAGACCAACTTGAACTAGCGGGAGGGGGTGGCGAGCAGTACTTC,CASSQDQLELAGGGGEQYF,TRBV4-3,TRBJ2-7,TRBD2,NA
TGTGCCAGCGCCACCATAGGACTAGCGGGAGGGAATGAGCAGTTCTTC,CASATIGLAGGNEQFF,TRBV13,TRBJ2-1,TRBD2,few
TGCGCCAGCAGCCAAGGACTAGCGGATTACAATGAGCAGTTCTTC,CASSQGLADYNEQFF,TRBV4-1,TRBJ2-1,TRBD2,NA
TGTGCCAGCAAGCGAACCCAACGGACAGGGGGCCTGGACAATGAGCAGTTCTTC,CASKRTQRTGGLDNEQFF,TRBV27,TRBJ2-1,TRBD1,NA